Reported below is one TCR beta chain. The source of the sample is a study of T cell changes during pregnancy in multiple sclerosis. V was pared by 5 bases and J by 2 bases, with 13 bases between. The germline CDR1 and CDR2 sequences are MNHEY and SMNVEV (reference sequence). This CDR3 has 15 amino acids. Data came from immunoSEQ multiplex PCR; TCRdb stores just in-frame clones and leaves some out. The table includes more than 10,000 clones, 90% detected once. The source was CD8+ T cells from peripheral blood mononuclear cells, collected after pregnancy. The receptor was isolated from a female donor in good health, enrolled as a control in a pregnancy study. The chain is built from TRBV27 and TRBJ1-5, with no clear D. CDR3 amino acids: CASSPPGSRNQPQHF. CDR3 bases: TGTGCCAGCAGTCCCCCAGGTTCGCGCAATCAGCCCCAGCATTTT.